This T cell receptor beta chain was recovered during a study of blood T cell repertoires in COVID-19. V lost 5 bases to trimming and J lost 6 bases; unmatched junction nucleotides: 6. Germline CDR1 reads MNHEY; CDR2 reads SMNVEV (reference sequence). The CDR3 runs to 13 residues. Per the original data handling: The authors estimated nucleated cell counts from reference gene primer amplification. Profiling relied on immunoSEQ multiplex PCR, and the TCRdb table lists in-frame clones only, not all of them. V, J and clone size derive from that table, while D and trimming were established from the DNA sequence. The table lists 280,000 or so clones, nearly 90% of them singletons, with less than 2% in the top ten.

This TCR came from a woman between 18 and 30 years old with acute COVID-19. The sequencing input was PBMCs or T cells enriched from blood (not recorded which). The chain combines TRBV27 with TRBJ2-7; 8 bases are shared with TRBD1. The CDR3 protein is CASSINRGSEQYF. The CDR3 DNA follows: TGTGCCAGCAGTATCAACAGGGGGAGCGAGCAGTACTTC.